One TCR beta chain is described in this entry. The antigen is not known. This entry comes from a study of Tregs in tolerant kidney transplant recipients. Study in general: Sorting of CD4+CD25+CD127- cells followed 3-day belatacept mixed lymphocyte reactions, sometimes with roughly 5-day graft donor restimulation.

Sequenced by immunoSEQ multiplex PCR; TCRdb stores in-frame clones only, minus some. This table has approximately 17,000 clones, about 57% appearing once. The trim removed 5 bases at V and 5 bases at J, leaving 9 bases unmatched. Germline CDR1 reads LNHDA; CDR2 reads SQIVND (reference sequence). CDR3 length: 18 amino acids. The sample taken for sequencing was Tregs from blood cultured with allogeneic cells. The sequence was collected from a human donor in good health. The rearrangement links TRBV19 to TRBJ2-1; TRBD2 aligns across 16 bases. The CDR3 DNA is TGTGCCAGTAGTCAACCGGGACTAGCGGGAGGGTACGACAATGAGCAGTTCTTC. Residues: CASSQPGLAGGYDNEQFF.